This T cell receptor (beta chain) is drawn from a study of T cells in Graves' hyperthyroidism and ophthalmopathy. This clonotype appeared a single time. There were TCR beta CDR3 regions amplified from RNA transcripts. Primed by the HTBI set, a first-round RT-PCR was run on the TCR CDR3. Via MiXCR, TCRdb re-called the multiplex PCR reads, giving one row per CDR3 protein. The profile shows approximately 560,000 distinct CDR3 sequences, just over 45% of them singletons. Sequencing was performed on peripheral blood or thyroid tissue (not recorded which). The TCR comes from a woman younger than 35 with Graves' hyperthyroidism.

DNA of the CDR3: TGTGCCAGCAACACCGGGACTAGCGGGAATGGGGCGGAGACCCAGTACTTC. It codes for CASNTGTSGNGAETQYF. The chain combines TRBV11-2 with TRBJ2-5, with TRBD2 matching 13 bases. The junction had 13 bases not matched to a gene; V was cut back by 7 bases and J by 5 bases. CDR3 length: 17 residues. CDR1 SGHAT and CDR2 FQNNGV come from the germline V gene.